Presented here are 25 T cell receptor beta chains from one specimen sequenced in a study of cytomegalovirus exposure and HLA in healthy donors. 13 Jbeta primers and 60 Vbeta primers were used for the PCR. Clones were read by immunoSEQ multiplex PCR, and TCRdb kept only the in-frame ones, dropping some. This sample has 140,000 to 150,000 clones, with about 84% found just once. What was sequenced was PBMCs. These receptors all stem from a woman under 30 in good health and CMV-seropositive.

This clone was seen only a few times. The same CDR3 arises from other DNA sequences in this sample as well. The chain has TRBV28 and TRBJ1-1; a possible D gene is TRBD1 (6 bases). The ends were cut back, 5 bases at V and 0 bases at J, with 13 bases in the middle. The CDR3 extends over 15 amino acids. Germline CDR1 reads MDHEN; CDR2 reads SYDVKM. CDR3: CASSPGGAMNTEAFF. CDR3 sequence (DNA): TGTGCCAGCAGTCCGGGGGGGGCGATGAACACTGAAGCTTTCTTT.

This CDR3 reads CASSDGGLAREAQYF. The CDR3 nucleotides are TGTGCCAGCAGTGATGGCGGACTAGCGCGGGAAGCGCAGTATTTT. This sequence joins TRBV2 and TRBJ2-3; 9 positions agree with TRBD2. CDR1 is SNHLY and CDR2 is FYNNEI in the germline V gene. Unmatched junction bases numbered 11, after V lost 3 bases and J lost 10 bases. The CDR3 is made up of 15 amino acids.

The rearrangement joins TRBV5-4 to TRBJ1-2, with D perhaps matching TRBD1 (5 bases). The CDR3 covers 13 residues. The germline gives CDR1 SGHNT, CDR2 YYREEE (reference sequence). V lost 1 base and J 8 bases, leaving 12 bases between the germline ends. The CDR3 DNA is TGTGCCAGCAGCTTGCAGGGATCGGCGGGCTACACCTTC. This translates into CASSLQGSAGYTF.

CDR3 nucleotides: TGTGCAAAGCTGGTTGGCTCTCCCCAACTAGCGGCCCAAGAGACCCAGTACTTC. Its translation: CAKLVGSPQLAAQETQYF. This chain uses TRBV28 with TRBJ2-5; TRBD2 matches at 8 bases. The CDR3 spans 18 residues. The V gene's germline CDR1 is MDHEN and CDR2 SYDVKM.

A few counts support this clone. The V call is TRBV2, the J call TRBJ2-2, with D tentatively TRBD2 (7 bases). Germline lookup yields CDR1 SNHLY and CDR2 FYNNEI. The CDR3 extends over 13 amino acids. V was clipped by 4 bases and J by 6 bases, with 9 bases between them. The CDR3 DNA reads TGTGCCAGCAGTGTAGGGGGGGCCGGGGAGCTGTTTTTT. Translation gives CASSVGGAGELFF.

V and J are TRBV9 and TRBJ1-2, with 8 bases lining up with TRBD1. The CDR3 is made up of 15 amino acids. The J segment lost 6 bases and the V segment lost 0 bases, leaving 7 bases of the junction unmatched. The germline CDR1 and CDR2 sequences are SGDLS and YYNGEE. CDR3 DNA sequence: TGTGCCAGCAGCGTAGTGACAGGGGATGTCGATGGCTACACCTTC. It is translated as CASSVVTGDVDGYTF.

The chain combines TRBV7-2 with TRBJ1-5; the D gene is possibly TRBD1 (5 bases). V was pared by 2 bases and J by 6 bases, with 11 bases between. Germline values: CDR1 SGHTA, CDR2 FQGNSA. The CDR3 consists of 14 residues. The CDR3 loop is CASSLRGSTQPQHF. The CDR3 DNA reads TGTGCCAGCAGCTTACGGGGGTCGACTCAGCCCCAGCATTTT.

V and J are TRBV5-6 and TRBJ2-7; 7 positions agree with TRBD1. J lost 6 bases, V lost 4 bases, and 7 bases had no gene match. The length of the CDR3 is 13 residues. Germline V gene sequence: CDR1 SGHDT, CDR2 YYEEEE. The CDR3: CASSQTGPSEQYF. CDR3 nucleotides: TGTGCCAGCAGCCAGACAGGGCCTAGCGAGCAGTACTTC.

This rearrangement joins TRBV7-2 to TRBJ1-6, with TRBD1 matching 8 bases. The ends lost 1 base at V and 7 bases at J; junction bases unmatched: 6. The germline V gene encodes CDR1 SGHTA and CDR2 FQGNSA. The CDR3 extends over 16 amino acids. The CDR3 loop is CASSLGRTGTNSPLHF. As DNA, the CDR3 is TGTGCCAGCAGCTTAGGTCGGACAGGGACCAATTCACCCCTCCACTTT.

This clone was counted a few times. The chain joins TRBV29-1 to TRBJ2-3, with 7 bases lining up with TRBD2. CDR1 and CDR2 from the germline V gene are SQVTM and ANQGSEA. V lost 6 bases, J lost 2 bases, and 2 bases stayed unmatched. The CDR3 is 12 residues long. CDR3 sequence: CSVGLNTDTQYF. DNA of the CDR3: TGCAGCGTGGGACTAAACACAGATACGCAGTATTTT.

The J gene is TRBJ1-4, the V gene TRBV15; no definite D call. This CDR3 has 15 residues. V was clipped by 1 base and J by 10 bases, with 16 bases between them. Germline CDR1 and CDR2: LNHNV and YYDKDF (reference sequence). The CDR3 region has the DNA TGTGCCACCAGCAGAGGGCCGGTACGGGATGGAAAACTGTTTTTT. Residues: CATSRGPVRDGKLFF.

This rearrangement joins TRBV7-9 to TRBJ2-1; 9 nucleotides agree with TRBD2. Germline lookup yields CDR1 SEHNR and CDR2 FQNEAQ (reference sequence). With 4 bases clipped from V and 6 bases from J, the junction kept 7 bases outside the gene matches. The CDR3 covers 15 residues. Here the CDR3 reads CASSSVLAGVNEQFF. CDR3 nucleotides: TGTGCCAGCAGCTCGGTGTTAGCGGGGGTCAATGAGCAGTTCTTC. Variable domain in full (rest from reference TRBV7-9 and TRBJ2-1): DTGVSQNPRHKITKRGQNVTFRCDPISEHNRLYWYRQTLGQGPEFLTYFQNEAQLEKSRLLSDRFSAERPKGSFSTLEIQRTEQGDSAMYLCASSSVLAGVNEQFFGPGTRLTVL.

This clone was seen just once. The genes are TRBV30 and TRBJ1-2; 9 nucleotides agree with TRBD1. This CDR3 is built from 13 residues. With 7 bases clipped from V and 3 bases from J, the junction kept 6 bases outside the gene matches. Germline values: CDR1 GTSNPN, CDR2 SVGIG (reference sequence). This CDR3 reads CASPGQGDYGYTF. CDR3 in DNA: TGTGCCTCCCCGGGACAGGGAGACTATGGCTACACCTTC.

The chain uses TRBV7-2 and TRBJ2-1; 10 bases match TRBD2. Germline V lookup: CDR1 SGHTA, CDR2 FQGNSA. J was trimmed by 5 bases and V by 1 base; bases with no gene match: 8. This CDR3 has 17 residues. CDR3 amino acids: CASSLVLAGASNNEQFF. The CDR3 DNA reads as TGTGCCAGCAGCTTAGTGCTAGCGGGGGCCTCTAACAATGAGCAGTTCTTC.

The chain has TRBV5-1 and TRBJ2-1, with 9 bases lining up with TRBD1. The CDR3 is made up of 17 amino acids. The germline V gene encodes CDR1 SGHRS and CDR2 YFSETQ. V lost 2 bases and J lost 9; bases outside the gene matches: 15. Written as DNA, the CDR3 is TGCGCCAGCAGCTTCGCGACAGGGGGGACTATCCCAAGTGAGCAGTTCTTC. Translated, it gives CASSFATGGTIPSEQFF.

The rearrangement joins TRBV30 to TRBJ2-5; a weak D match, TRBD2 (5 bases). The CDR3 extends over 14 amino acids. Germline lookup yields CDR1 GTSNPN and CDR2 SVGIG (reference sequence). Trimming left V 2 bases short and J 2 bases short, with 12 bases between. Here the CDR3 reads CAWSPRRRQETQYF. CDR3 DNA sequence: TGTGCCTGGAGTCCACGGAGGAGACAAGAGACCCAGTACTTC.

The chain has TRBV9 and TRBJ2-5; 9 nucleotides line up with TRBD2. V was clipped by 4 bases and J by 7 bases; unmatched bases: 14. Germline CDR1 is SGDLS and CDR2 is YYNGEE. This CDR3 region has 16 residues. The CDR3 sequence is CASSTLSGGPMSTQYF. The CDR3 DNA sequence: TGTGCCAGCAGCACCCTTAGCGGGGGACCGATGTCGACCCAGTACTTC.

The V gene is TRBV4-1, the J gene TRBJ2-1, with 11 bases aligning to TRBD1. The CDR3 is 15 amino acids. V trimming: 2 bases; J trimming: 6 bases; junction bases outside the gene matches: 3. Per germline, CDR1 MGHRA and CDR2 YSYEKL. Here the CDR3 reads CASSQIGTGGNEQFF. CDR3 nucleotides: TGCGCCAGCAGCCAAATCGGGACAGGGGGCAATGAGCAGTTCTTC.

This rearrangement joins TRBV14 to TRBJ2-5; no firm D call. Trimming pared 6 bases from V and 2 bases from J, leaving 10 bases between. Germline-derived CDR1 and CDR2 are SGHDN and FVKESK. The CDR3 length is 13 residues. The CDR3 loop reads CASSRHQQETQYF. The CDR3 bases are TGTGCCAGCAGTCGACACCAACAAGAGACCCAGTACTTC. Using reference TRBV14 and TRBJ2-5 for the parts outside the CDR3, the full variable domain is EAGVTQFPSHSVIEKGQTVTLRCDPISGHDNLYWYRRVMGKEIKFLLHFVKESKQDESGMPNNRFLAERTGGTYSTLKVQPAELEDSGVYFCASSRHQQETQYFGPGTRLLVL.

This clone has a handful of counts. The gene calls are TRBV25-1 and TRBJ2-2, with 10 nucleotides matching TRBD1. V lost 6 bases and J lost 3; bases outside the gene matches: 4. Germline lookup yields CDR1 MGHDK and CDR2 SYGVNS. CDR3 length: 15 amino acids. In DNA form, the CDR3 reads TGTGCCAGCAGATCCGGGACAGGGGACACCGGGGAGCTGTTTTTT. It codes for CASRSGTGDTGELFF. Full variable domain (missing parts from reference TRBV25-1 and TRBJ2-2): EADIYQTPRYLVIGTGKKITLECSQTMGHDKMYWYQQDPGMELHLIHYSYGVNSTEKGDLSSESTVSRIRTEHFPLTLESARPSHTSQYLCASRSGTGDTGELFFGEGSRLTVL.

The chain carries TRBV18 and TRBJ1-5; 7 bases are shared with TRBD1. CDR1 KGHSH and CDR2 LQKENI come from the germline V gene. CDR3 length: 18 residues. V gave up 6 bases and J gave up 0 bases; unmatched junction bases: 14. This CDR3 reads CASSVLKGGLDSNQPQHF. DNA of the CDR3: TGTGCCAGCTCCGTTCTCAAAGGGGGCCTTGATAGCAATCAGCCCCAGCATTTT. The variable domain in full, with the rest retrieved from reference TRBV18 and TRBJ1-5, is NAGVMQNPRHLVRRRGQEARLRCSPMKGHSHVYWYRQLPEEGLKFMVYLQKENIIDESGMPKERFSAEFPKEGPSILRIQQVVRGDSAAYFCASSVLKGGLDSNQPQHFGDGTRLSIL.

The V call is TRBV7-2, the J call TRBJ2-1, with 7 bases aligning to TRBD1. V lost 4 bases and J lost 1; bases outside the gene matches: 4. CDR1 is SGHTA and CDR2 is FQGNSA in the germline V gene. This CDR3 spans 15 amino acids. In DNA, the CDR3 is TGTGCCAGCAGCTGGGCGACAGGGTCCTACAATGAGCAGTTCTTC. It codes for CASSWATGSYNEQFF. Supplemented by reference TRBV7-2 and TRBJ2-1, the full variable domain reads GAGVSQSPSNKVTEKGKDVELRCDPISGHTALYWYRQSLGQGLEFLIYFQGNSAPDKSGLPSDRFSAERTGGSVSTLTIQRTQQEDSAVYLCASSWATGSYNEQFFGPGTRLTVL.

This chain uses TRBV5-1 with TRBJ1-1, with 8 bases that match TRBD1. Germline lookup yields CDR1 SGHRS and CDR2 YFSETQ. Trimming at V came to 2 bases and at J to 1 base, leaving 13 bases not matched to a gene. There are 18 residues in the CDR3. The CDR3 DNA is TGCGCCAGCAGCTTCTTCGTAGGACAGGGTAAAACGAACACTGAAGCTTTCTTT. Protein sequence: CASSFFVGQGKTNTEAFF.

CDR3 DNA sequence: TGTGCCAGTGAGCTAACGGGTAACACTGAAGCTTTCTTT. It codes for CASELTGNTEAFF. This chain joins TRBV6-1 and TRBJ1-1, with D unresolved. V was shortened by 9 bases and J by 2 bases, with 13 bases between the two germline ends. Germline V lookup: CDR1 MNHNS, CDR2 SASEGT. The CDR3 spans 13 residues.

The CDR3 coding sequence is TGTGCCAGCAGCCTTGGCAGTTACAATGAGCAGTTCTTC. This gives the protein CASSLGSYNEQFF. The rearrangement links TRBV7-2 to TRBJ2-1; D is ambiguous. This CDR3 region has 13 residues. Germline V gene lookup returns CDR1 SGHTA and CDR2 FQGNSA. Trimming removed 5 bases at V and 4 bases at J, with 9 bases between.